The TCR beta chain described here comes from a study of blood T cell repertoires in COVID-19. CDR1 SGDLS and CDR2 YYNGEE come from the germline V gene. V dropped 3 bases and J dropped 0 bases, with 8 bases sitting between them. This CDR3 is 14 amino acids long. In the study's own analysis: Nucleated cell counts were estimated from reference gene primer amplification. The protocol was immunoSEQ multiplex PCR, while the TCRdb copy is restricted to in-frame clones and leaves out a portion. V and J calls and clone size are given by that table; D and trimming were obtained from the DNA. The top ten clones hold approximately 2.4% of a sample with roughly 410,000 clones, around 87% of them seen once. Followed over time, Seattle patients had been enrolled while infection was active.

This chain connects TRBV9 to TRBJ2-3; possible D gene TRBD2, 6 bases. The clonotype originates from a woman aged 60 to 75 with COVID-19, enrolled during active disease. What was sequenced was peripheral blood. The CDR3 region has the DNA TGTGCCAGCAGCGGGGGGGTGAGCACAGATACGCAGTATTTT. Protein sequence: CASSGGVSTDTQYF.